This is a list of T cell receptor beta chains from one sample in a study of shared clonotypes between healthy human individuals. Clones were sequenced by immunoSEQ multiplex PCR, and TCRdb holds only the in-frame ones, with some missing. The sample shows about 320,000 clones, more than 75% of them seen only once. The sequencing input was memory CD8+ T cells sorted from blood. These TCRs come from a man between 18 and 29 years old in good health. The CDR3 runs from the conserved cysteine through the conserved F or W. Each record gives: V gene, clone size, J gene, CDR3 length, D gene, CDR3 protein, CDR3 DNA. D genes are given only for firm matches. Size values are once, few and many counts, or a class for expanded clones, and some rows have none.

v_gene: TRBV7-9; abundance: NA; j_gene: TRBJ2-7; len: 16; d_gene: NA; CDR3aa: CASSFDSYPDPYEQYF; CDR3nt: TGTGCCAGCAGCTTCGACAGTTACCCCGACCCCTACGAGCAGTACTTC
v_gene: TRBV11-2; abundance: NA; j_gene: TRBJ2-1; len: 13; d_gene: NA; CDR3aa: CASSLRAGYEQFF; CDR3nt: TGTGCCAGCAGCTTACGGGCTGGTTATGAGCAGTTCTTC
v_gene: TRBV7-8; abundance: NA; j_gene: TRBJ2-4; len: 16; d_gene: NA; CDR3aa: CASSRCRGLAKNIQYF; CDR3nt: TGTGCCAGCAGCCGCTGTAGGGGACTAGCCAAAAACATTCAGTACTTC
v_gene: TRBV19; abundance: NA; j_gene: TRBJ2-3; len: 15; d_gene: NA; CDR3aa: CASSIGGSSTDTQYF; CDR3nt: TGTGCCAGTAGTATAGGGGGGTCATCCACAGATACGCAGTATTTT
v_gene: TRBV6-1; abundance: NA; j_gene: TRBJ2-5; len: 10; d_gene: NA; CDR3aa: CASSGETQYF; CDR3nt: TGTGCCAGCTCGGGGGAGACCCAGTACTTC
v_gene: TRBV30; abundance: NA; j_gene: TRBJ2-7; len: 13; d_gene: NA; CDR3aa: CAWSVDLSYEQYF; CDR3nt: TGTGCCTGGAGTGTAGACCTTAGCTACGAGCAGTACTTC
v_gene: TRBV28; abundance: once; j_gene: TRBJ2-3; len: 19; d_gene: NA; CDR3aa: CASSSVWVIGGPSTDTQYF; CDR3nt: TGTGCCAGCAGTTCTGTTTGGGTCATCGGGGGGCCGAGCACAGATACGCAGTATTTT
v_gene: TRBV27; abundance: NA; j_gene: TRBJ2-4; len: 11; d_gene: NA; CDR3aa: CASSFFGIQYF; CDR3nt: TGTGCCAGCAGTTTCTTTGGGATTCAGTACTTC
v_gene: TRBV30; abundance: NA; j_gene: TRBJ2-1; len: 14; d_gene: TRBD2; CDR3aa: CAWSGGSGYNEQFF; CDR3nt: TGTGCCTGGAGTGGCGGGAGTGGGTACAATGAGCAGTTCTTC
v_gene: TRBV19; abundance: NA; j_gene: TRBJ1-6; len: 14; d_gene: NA; CDR3aa: CASSTRDSNSPLHF; CDR3nt: TGTGCCAGTAGTACCCGGGACTCTAATTCACCCCTCCACTTT
v_gene: TRBV5-1; abundance: NA; j_gene: TRBJ1-1; len: 16; d_gene: NA; CDR3aa: CASSSPGWGENTEAFF; CDR3nt: TGCGCCAGCAGCTCTCCTGGCTGGGGTGAGAACACTGAAGCTTTCTTT
v_gene: TRBV7-2; abundance: NA; j_gene: TRBJ1-2; len: 16; d_gene: NA; CDR3aa: CASSFRRWAWWYGYTF; CDR3nt: TGTGCCAGCAGCTTTAGACGGTGGGCCTGGTGGTATGGCTACACCTTC
v_gene: TRBV9; abundance: few; j_gene: TRBJ2-1; len: 12; d_gene: NA; CDR3aa: CASSPPSNEQFF; CDR3nt: TGTGCCAGCAGCCCCCCATCCAATGAGCAGTTCTTC
v_gene: TRBV29-1; abundance: NA; j_gene: TRBJ2-7; len: 12; d_gene: NA; CDR3aa: CSVEGGAYEQYF; CDR3nt: TGCAGCGTTGAAGGTGGGGCCTACGAGCAGTACTTC
v_gene: TRBV10-3; abundance: NA; j_gene: TRBJ2-3; len: 16; d_gene: TRBD1; CDR3aa: CAISESGGKVTDTQYF; CDR3nt: TGTGCCATCAGTGAGTCAGGGGGCAAGGTCACAGATACGCAGTATTTT
v_gene: TRBV4-1; abundance: NA; j_gene: TRBJ2-7; len: 13; d_gene: NA; CDR3aa: CASSQYRPYEQYF; CDR3nt: TGCGCCAGCAGCCAGTACAGGCCCTACGAGCAGTACTTC
v_gene: TRBV5-6; abundance: NA; j_gene: TRBJ1-6; len: 15; d_gene: NA; CDR3aa: CASSLGRATGSPLHF; CDR3nt: TGTGCCAGCAGCTTGGGACGGGCCACGGGTTCACCCCTCCACTTT
v_gene: TRBV4-1; abundance: once; j_gene: TRBJ2-7; len: 12; d_gene: NA; CDR3aa: CASSQAGDEQYF; CDR3nt: TGCGCCAGCAGCCAAGCAGGGGACGAGCAGTACTTC
v_gene: TRBV7-8; abundance: NA; j_gene: TRBJ2-5; len: 15; d_gene: NA; CDR3aa: CASSGGTVPQETQYF; CDR3nt: TGTGCCAGCAGCGGAGGGACAGTGCCCCAAGAGACCCAGTACTTC
v_gene: TRBV5-6; abundance: NA; j_gene: TRBJ2-5; len: 15; d_gene: TRBD2; CDR3aa: CASSLVSGGKETQYF; CDR3nt: TGTGCCAGCAGCTTGGTGAGCGGGGGAAAAGAGACCCAGTACTTC
v_gene: TRBV13; abundance: NA; j_gene: TRBJ2-1; len: 14; d_gene: NA; CDR3aa: CASSFTGAYNEQFF; CDR3nt: TGTGCCAGCAGCTTTACCGGGGCCTACAATGAGCAGTTCTTC
v_gene: TRBV6-1; abundance: once; j_gene: TRBJ2-5; len: 15; d_gene: NA; CDR3aa: CASSELGNPGETQYF; CDR3nt: TGTGCCAGCAGTGAATTGGGGAATCCGGGAGAGACCCAGTACTTC
v_gene: TRBV9; abundance: NA; j_gene: TRBJ2-7; len: 16; d_gene: NA; CDR3aa: CASSVVRGPTPYEQYF; CDR3nt: TGTGCCAGCAGCGTAGTCCGCGGGCCCACCCCCTACGAGCAGTACTTC
v_gene: TRBV20-1; abundance: NA; j_gene: TRBJ2-1; len: 11; d_gene: NA; CDR3aa: CSARDQNEQFF; CDR3nt: TGCAGTGCTAGAGATCAGAATGAGCAGTTCTTC
v_gene: TRBV27; abundance: NA; j_gene: TRBJ2-5; len: 17; d_gene: TRBD2; CDR3aa: CASSLSGLAGAQETQYF; CDR3nt: TGTGCCAGCAGTTTATCGGGGCTAGCGGGGGCGCAAGAGACCCAGTACTTC
v_gene: TRBV7-8; abundance: NA; j_gene: TRBJ2-5; len: 14; d_gene: TRBD1; CDR3aa: CASSYTGGRETQYF; CDR3nt: TGTGCCAGCAGTTACACAGGGGGCCGGGAGACCCAGTACTTC
v_gene: TRBV11-2; abundance: NA; j_gene: TRBJ1-4; len: 17; d_gene: NA; CDR3aa: CASSLGLGHPSSEKLFF; CDR3nt: TGTGCCAGCAGCTTAGGTTTAGGACATCCTAGTTCTGAAAAACTGTTTTTT
v_gene: TRBV29-1; abundance: NA; j_gene: TRBJ2-1; len: 17; d_gene: TRBD2; CDR3aa: CSVEDFLASGSYNEQFF; CDR3nt: TGCAGCGTTGAAGATTTTCTAGCTAGCGGCTCCTACAATGAGCAGTTCTTC
v_gene: TRBV25-1; abundance: once; j_gene: TRBJ2-7; len: 11; d_gene: NA; CDR3aa: CASSWGDEQYF; CDR3nt: TGTGCCAGCAGCTGGGGAGACGAGCAGTACTTC
v_gene: TRBV10-2; abundance: NA; j_gene: TRBJ2-7; len: 13; d_gene: TRBD2; CDR3aa: CASSETRLAGLYF; CDR3nt: TGCGCCAGCAGTGAGACCCGACTAGCGGGACTCTACTTC
v_gene: TRBV6-6; abundance: NA; j_gene: TRBJ1-5; len: 13; d_gene: NA; CDR3aa: CASSLQGGQPQHF; CDR3nt: TGTGCCAGCAGTTTACAAGGGGGGCAGCCCCAGCATTTT
v_gene: TRBV18; abundance: NA; j_gene: TRBJ2-7; len: 15; d_gene: NA; CDR3aa: CASSRYARDPSEQYF; CDR3nt: TGTGCCAGCTCACGCTATGCCAGGGACCCGAGCGAGCAGTACTTC
v_gene: TRBV28; abundance: NA; j_gene: TRBJ1-2; len: 13; d_gene: NA; CDR3aa: CASSLLADYGYTF; CDR3nt: TGTGCCAGCAGTTTATTGGCAGACTATGGCTACACCTTC
v_gene: TRBV29-1; abundance: many; j_gene: TRBJ2-3; len: 16; d_gene: NA; CDR3aa: CSVDLSLARSTDTQYF; CDR3nt: TGCAGCGTTGATTTGTCCCTGGCTCGCAGCACAGATACGCAGTATTTT
v_gene: TRBV5-1; abundance: NA; j_gene: TRBJ2-7; len: 13; d_gene: NA; CDR3aa: CASSLVFPGEQYF; CDR3nt: TGCGCCAGCAGCTTGGTTTTCCCCGGGGAGCAGTACTTC
v_gene: TRBV18; abundance: NA; j_gene: TRBJ2-5; len: 14; d_gene: TRBD2; CDR3aa: CASSTGLAKETQYF; CDR3nt: TGTGCCAGCTCAACGGGACTAGCCAAAGAGACCCAGTACTTC
v_gene: TRBV7-9; abundance: NA; j_gene: TRBJ2-7; len: 15; d_gene: TRBD1; CDR3aa: CASSLGPGGSYEQYF; CDR3nt: TGTGCCAGCAGCTTAGGGCCAGGGGGTAGCTACGAGCAGTACTTC
v_gene: TRBV6-6; abundance: NA; j_gene: TRBJ2-7; len: 14; d_gene: TRBD1; CDR3aa: CASSGPGQSYEQYF; CDR3nt: TGTGCCAGCAGTGGACCGGGACAGTCCTACGAGCAGTACTTC
v_gene: TRBV7-6; abundance: once; j_gene: TRBJ2-3; len: 15; d_gene: NA; CDR3aa: CASSLGQWGTDTQYF; CDR3nt: TGTGCCAGCAGCTTAGGACAATGGGGCACAGATACGCAGTATTTT
v_gene: TRBV6-1; abundance: NA; j_gene: TRBJ2-7; len: 15; d_gene: NA; CDR3aa: CASSAGGGVEYEQYF; CDR3nt: TGTGCCAGCAGTGCGGGCGGGGGCGTCGAATACGAGCAGTACTTC
v_gene: TRBV7-2; abundance: NA; j_gene: TRBJ2-2; len: 11; d_gene: NA; CDR3aa: CASSLEGGPIF; CDR3nt: TGTGCCAGCAGCTTAGAAGGGGGACCGATTTTT
v_gene: TRBV7-9; abundance: once; j_gene: TRBJ2-1; len: 16; d_gene: NA; CDR3aa: CASSPPSQGLYNEQFF; CDR3nt: TGTGCCAGCAGTCCCCCCTCCCAGGGTTTGTACAATGAGCAGTTCTTC
v_gene: TRBV27; abundance: NA; j_gene: TRBJ1-5; len: 13; d_gene: NA; CDR3aa: CASSGQTNQPQHF; CDR3nt: TGTGCCAGCTCCGGACAGACCAATCAGCCCCAGCATTTT
v_gene: TRBV9; abundance: NA; j_gene: TRBJ2-5; len: 16; d_gene: TRBD2; CDR3aa: CASSAGLTSGGMSQYF; CDR3nt: TGTGCCAGCAGCGCAGGACTCACTAGCGGGGGAATGTCCCAGTACTTC
v_gene: TRBV2; abundance: NA; j_gene: TRBJ2-2; len: 14; d_gene: NA; CDR3aa: CASSLSANTGELFF; CDR3nt: TGTGCCAGCAGTCTTTCAGCGAACACCGGGGAGCTGTTTTTT
v_gene: TRBV4-2; abundance: once; j_gene: TRBJ2-7; len: 15; d_gene: NA; CDR3aa: CASSPRAGSSYEQYF; CDR3nt: TGTGCCAGCAGCCCCCGGGCAGGGAGCTCCTACGAGCAGTACTTC
v_gene: TRBV30; abundance: NA; j_gene: TRBJ2-7; len: 11; d_gene: TRBD2; CDR3aa: CAWSVGTSGSF; CDR3nt: TGTGCCTGGAGTGTAGGGACTAGCGGGTCCTTC
v_gene: TRBV27; abundance: NA; j_gene: TRBJ2-3; len: 15; d_gene: TRBD1; CDR3aa: CASSRRGQATDTQYF; CDR3nt: TGTGCCAGCAGTCGCCGGGGACAGGCCACAGATACGCAGTATTTT
v_gene: TRBV6-6; abundance: NA; j_gene: TRBJ2-7; len: 13; d_gene: NA; CDR3aa: CASSGTRISEQYF; CDR3nt: TGTGCCAGCAGTGGGACTCGGATCTCCGAGCAGTACTTC
v_gene: TRBV4-3; abundance: NA; j_gene: TRBJ1-2; len: 16; d_gene: NA; CDR3aa: CASSLHPEPLNYGYTF; CDR3nt: TGCGCCAGCAGCCTCCATCCAGAACCACTAAACTATGGCTACACCTTC
v_gene: TRBV27; abundance: NA; j_gene: TRBJ2-7; len: 13; d_gene: NA; CDR3aa: CASSFGQSYEQYF; CDR3nt: TGTGCCAGCAGTTTCGGCCAGAGCTACGAGCAGTACTTC
v_gene: TRBV5-1; abundance: NA; j_gene: TRBJ1-6; len: 17; d_gene: TRBD1; CDR3aa: CASSLYGTGVNNSPLHF; CDR3nt: TGCGCCAGCAGCTTATATGGGACAGGGGTAAATAATTCACCCCTCCACTTT
v_gene: TRBV27; abundance: NA; j_gene: TRBJ2-2; len: 14; d_gene: NA; CDR3aa: CASSDGGGTGELFF; CDR3nt: TGTGCCAGCAGTGATGGTGGGGGCACCGGGGAGCTGTTTTTT
v_gene: TRBV5-4; abundance: NA; j_gene: TRBJ2-7; len: 15; d_gene: NA; CDR3aa: CASSLVPGQGYEQYF; CDR3nt: TGTGCCAGCAGCTTGGTCCCAGGGCAAGGCTACGAGCAGTACTTC
v_gene: TRBV6-6; abundance: NA; j_gene: TRBJ1-5; len: 12; d_gene: TRBD1; CDR3aa: CASRDRVQPQHF; CDR3nt: TGTGCCAGCAGGGACAGGGTTCAGCCCCAGCATTTT